Presented here are 7 T cell receptor beta chains from one specimen sequenced in a study of T cell responses to AZD1222 COVID-19 vaccine. Here immunoSEQ multiplex PCR was the method, and the copy in TCRdb shows in-frame clones only, minus some. The sample yields some 190,000 clones, approximately 89% seen once. Here the sequenced sample was peripheral blood, taken 28 days after the second AZD1222 dose. These receptor sequences come from an adult who received the AZD1222 COVID-19 vaccine.

The chain has TRBV19 and TRBJ2-7; D is possibly TRBD1 or TRBD2 (6 bases each). Per the germline V gene, CDR1 is LNHDA and CDR2 is SQIVND (reference sequence). The V end lost 3 bases, the J end lost 3 bases, and 18 bases lay between the germline ends. There are 16 residues in the CDR3. This CDR3 reads CASSIRRVGGHYEQYF. The CDR3 DNA is TGTGCCAGTAGTATTCGGCGGGTTGGGGGGCACTACGAGCAGTACTTC.

The chain links TRBV20-1 to TRBJ2-1, with 11 bases fitting TRBD2. The CDR3 is made up of 17 amino acids. Germline-derived CDR1 and CDR2 are DFQATT and SNEGSKA (reference sequence). V lost 3 bases, J lost 0 bases, and 7 bases stayed unmatched. Here the CDR3 reads CSASGLAGGPSYNEQFF. As DNA, the CDR3 is TGCAGTGCTAGTGGCCTAGCGGGAGGACCCTCCTACAATGAGCAGTTCTTC.

This chain uses TRBV6-5 with TRBJ2-7; 8 nucleotides align to TRBD1. V lost 8 bases and J lost 2; bases outside the gene matches: 2. In germline, CDR1 is MNHEY, CDR2 SVGAGI. The CDR3 is 12 amino acids. CDR3 coding DNA: TGTGCCAGCGGGACAGGTGCCTACGAGCAGTACTTC. Encoded protein: CASGTGAYEQYF.

The V and J genes are TRBV7-3 and TRBJ1-1, with TRBD1 matching 8 bases. The V gene end was trimmed by 0 bases and the J gene end by 1 base; junction bases not matched to a gene: 4. The CDR3 sequence is 16 residues long. The germline gives CDR1 SGHTA, CDR2 FQGTGA. Here the CDR3 reads CASSLTGGTGNTEAFF. As DNA, the CDR3 is TGTGCCAGCAGCTTAACGGGCGGGACAGGGAACACTGAAGCTTTCTTT.

The J gene is TRBJ1-5, the V gene TRBV5-5; D is possibly TRBD1 (5 bases). Germline values: CDR1 SGHKS, CDR2 YYEKEE (reference sequence). The CDR3 covers 14 residues. With 4 bases removed from V and 7 bases from J, the gap between germline ends came to 15 bases. The CDR3 DNA is TGTGCCAGCAGCCCTGGCCCAGGGATGCAGCCCCAGCATTTT. The encoded protein is CASSPGPGMQPQHF.

A remark on this clone: The same CDR3 arises from other DNA sequences in this sample as well. The rearrangement uses TRBV7-8 and TRBJ2-7, with TRBD2 matching 7 bases. The junction had 3 bases not matched to a gene; V was cut back by 1 base and J by 0 bases. CDR3 length: 15 residues. Germline V gene lookup returns CDR1 SGHVS and CDR2 FQNEAQ. CDR3 sequence (DNA): TGTGCCAGCAGCTTAGAGGGCGGGAGCTCCTACGAGCAGTACTTC. Translation gives CASSLEGGSSYEQYF.

The table lists this clone with a count of one. The CDR3 DNA reads as TGTGCCAGCTCACCTCGAGGGACGGGTAGAGCTTTCTTT. Its protein product is CASSPRGTGRAFF. The rearrangement uses TRBV18 and TRBJ1-1; possible D gene TRBD1, 5 bases. From germline, CDR1 is KGHSH and CDR2 LQKENI. Trimming shortened V by 3 bases and J by 10 bases, and 15 bases separated the two germline ends. The CDR3 is 13 residues long.